What follows are 18 T cell receptor beta chains derived from one specimen sequenced in a study of PD-1 blockade in classical Hodgkin lymphoma. Profiled with immunoSEQ multiplex PCR; TCRdb holds only in-frame clones, not every one. Of more than 95,000 clones listed, around nine tenths were seen once; the top ten hold roughly 19%. Sample time point: cycle 4 day 1 (C4D1), after 5 to 7 weeks of nivolumab. Brentuximab vedotin exposure varied among the patients, all of whom had relapsed after autologous stem cell transplantation. The material was peripheral blood mononuclear cells (PBMCs), obtained before the fourth cycle of nivolumab. The source is a human donor with classical Hodgkin lymphoma.

The rearrangement uses TRBV11-3 and TRBJ2-6; D uncertain. V lost 4 bases and J 0 bases, leaving 10 bases between the germline ends. CDR1 and CDR2 from the germline V gene are SGHNT and YENEEA. The CDR3 extends over 16 amino acids. The CDR3 DNA is TGTGCCAGCAGCTCGACGGCCCTCTCTGGGGCCAACGTCCTGACTTTC. Encoded protein: CASSSTALSGANVLTF.

The chain employs TRBV5-1 and TRBJ2-7, with D unresolved. The V end was cut by 0 bases, the J end by 2 bases, with 9 bases between. This CDR3 comprises 14 residues. In germline, CDR1 is SGHRS, CDR2 YFSETQ. CDR3 sequence reads: CASSLAAATYEQYF. The CDR3 region has the DNA TGCGCCAGCAGCTTGGCCGCGGCTACCTACGAGCAGTACTTC.

The chain carries TRBV25-1 and TRBJ2-5, with TRBD1 identical over 7 bases. Germline trimming cut 3 bases from V and 4 bases from J; bases unmatched to any gene: 14. Germline-derived CDR1 and CDR2 are MGHDK and SYGVNS. This CDR3 is built from 17 residues. As DNA, the CDR3 is TGTGCCAGCAGTGATCACAGGGGCCCTGTATCGGGAGAGACCCAGTACTTC. It translates to CASSDHRGPVSGETQYF.

Notes on this clone: One junction end does not reproduce the germline sequence, and a read error may be involved. The CDR3 loop reads CASNLGLAGDEQYF. The CDR3 coding sequence is TGCGCCAGCAACTTGGGACTAGCGGGAGACGAGCAGTACTTC. The chain links TRBV5-1 to TRBJ2-7; TRBD2 agrees at 14 bases. Looked up from germline, CDR1 is SGHRS and CDR2 is YFSETQ. There are 14 residues in the CDR3.

The rearrangement uses TRBV28 and TRBJ1-2, with 7 bases fitting TRBD1. Germline V gene sequence: CDR1 MDHEN, CDR2 SYDVKM. The CDR3 loop spans 11 amino acids. V was clipped by 6 bases and J by 11 bases; unmatched bases: 6. Here the CDR3 reads CASSTDRRYTF. DNA for the CDR3: TGTGCCAGCAGCACGGACAGGAGATACACCTTC.

The chain couples TRBV5-4 to TRBJ2-1, with 8 bases aligning to TRBD2. Germline V CDR1 and CDR2: SGHNT, YYREEE (reference sequence). The J segment lost 8 bases and the V segment lost 2 bases, leaving 3 bases of the junction unmatched. The CDR3 covers 13 residues. In DNA form, the CDR3 reads TGTGCCAGCAGCTTCCCCGGGGGGGATGAGCAGTTCTTC. As protein: CASSFPGGDEQFF.

The V gene is TRBV6-4, the J gene TRBJ2-1; 8 bases fit TRBD1. Germline CDR1 and CDR2: MRHNA and SNTAGT. The CDR3 spans 16 residues. V shed 0 bases, J shed 7 bases, and the junction held 8 bases outside the gene matches. The CDR3 DNA reads as TGTGCCAGCAGTGACTCTGGGACAGGACATGTAAATGAGCAGTTCTTC. Its translation: CASSDSGTGHVNEQFF.

The chain combines TRBV7-9 with TRBJ2-7, with TRBD2 matching over 9 bases. Germline V CDR1 and CDR2: SEHNR, FQNEAQ (reference sequence). This CDR3 spans 16 amino acids. V was clipped by 5 bases and J by 2 bases; unmatched bases: 10. CDR3 bases: TGTGCCAGCAGCCCATCCGGGACTAGCAAGACCTACGAGCAGTACTTC. This translates into CASSPSGTSKTYEQYF.

This clone came up once. CDR3 coding DNA: TGTGCCAGCACCAGACAGGCGGGTAACTATGGCTACACCTTC. Protein product: CASTRQAGNYGYTF. V and J are TRBV6-4 and TRBJ1-2, with D perhaps matching TRBD1 (6 bases). The germline CDR1 and CDR2 sequences are MRHNA and SNTAGT. V lost 7 bases to trimming and J lost 1 base, with 13 bases between them. CDR3 length: 14 amino acids.

The chain combines TRBV10-2 with TRBJ1-2, with TRBD1 matching over 8 bases. Germline V gene sequence: CDR1 WSHSY, CDR2 SAAADI. V trimming: 4 bases; J trimming: 2 bases; junction bases outside the gene matches: 6. The CDR3 consists of 15 residues. The CDR3 DNA follows: TGCGCCAGCAGTGGGCCGGGACAGGCAAACTATGGCTACACCTTC. Translated: CASSGPGQANYGYTF.

The chain couples TRBV6-5 to TRBJ2-1; TRBD2 aligns across 9 bases. This CDR3 has 15 amino acids. From germline, CDR1 is MNHEY and CDR2 SVGAGI. V shed 5 bases, J shed 9 bases, and the junction held 11 bases outside the gene matches. CDR3 bases: TGTGCCAGCAGTACCCCCTTGGCGGGAGGGATTGAGCAGTTCTTC. Residues: CASSTPLAGGIEQFF.

The chain uses TRBV5-1 and TRBJ1-1, with TRBD1 identical over 10 bases. J lost 2 bases, V lost 3 bases, and 13 bases had no gene match. Germline-derived CDR1 and CDR2 are SGHRS and YFSETQ. The CDR3 totals 18 residues. The chain's CDR3 is CASSYATGGVIRNTEAFF. In nucleotides, the CDR3 is TGCGCCAGCAGCTATGCGACAGGGGGCGTTATCCGAAACACTGAAGCTTTCTTT.

The V gene is TRBV28, the J gene TRBJ2-1; the D is unclear. The CDR3 contains 13 residues. Germline assignment: CDR1 MDHEN and CDR2 SYDVKM. V dropped 8 bases and J dropped 3 bases, with 11 bases sitting between them. The CDR3 reads CASLTPGYNEQFF. The CDR3 coding sequence is TGTGCCAGCCTGACCCCGGGCTACAATGAGCAGTTCTTC.

This chain's CDR3 is CASSLLQPGELFF. CDR3 DNA sequence: TGTGCCAGCAGTTTACTACAGCCCGGGGAGCTGTTTTTT. The chain links TRBV28 to TRBJ2-2; D gene ambiguous. Germline CDR1 and CDR2: MDHEN and SYDVKM. The germline V and J ends were trimmed by 2 bases and 6 bases, with 7 bases remaining between them. This CDR3 has 13 amino acids.

The chain links TRBV20-1 to TRBJ1-1; no definite D call. The CDR3 runs to 11 residues. Germline V gene sequence: CDR1 DFQATT, CDR2 SNEGSKA (reference sequence). Trimming left V 3 bases short and J 10 bases short, with 12 bases between. In DNA form, the CDR3 reads TGCAGTGCTAGTAGGTTCGAGGGAGCTTTCTTT. This sequence encodes CSASRFEGAFF.

The gene calls are TRBV7-9 and TRBJ2-1; D unresolved. There are 17 residues in the CDR3. Trimming pared 5 bases from V and 0 bases from J, leaving 17 bases between. Germline lookup yields CDR1 SEHNR and CDR2 FQNEAQ (reference sequence). CDR3 bases: TGTGCCAGCAGCCAAACCCAACTCACCCACTCCTACAATGAGCAGTTCTTC. Its protein is CASSQTQLTHSYNEQFF. Full variable domain (remainder filled in from reference TRBV7-9 and TRBJ2-1): DTGVSQNPRHKITKRGQNVTFRCDPISEHNRLYWYRQTLGQGPEFLTYFQNEAQLEKSRLLSDRFSAERPKGSFSTLEIQRTEQGDSAMYLCASSQTQLTHSYNEQFFGPGTRLTVL.

CDR3 region: CASSYGPSTEAFF. The DNA of the CDR3 is TGTGCCAGCAGCTATGGACCTAGCACTGAAGCTTTCTTT. The rearrangement uses TRBV5-6 and TRBJ1-1; D remains unclear. Trimming took 3 bases from V and 4 from J, leaving 10 bases between them. Germline CDR1 and CDR2: SGHDT and YYEEEE. This CDR3 spans 13 amino acids.

The rearrangement joins TRBV27 to TRBJ2-7; TRBD2 matches at 13 bases. The germline CDR1 and CDR2 sequences are MNHEY and SMNVEV (reference sequence). V was clipped by 4 bases and J by 4 bases; unmatched bases: 10. This CDR3 spans 17 amino acids. The CDR3 sequence: CASSSRTGTSGVYEQYF. CDR3 bases: TGTGCCAGCAGTTCTCGAACCGGGACTAGCGGGGTTTACGAGCAGTACTTC.